Below, one T cell receptor (beta chain) is given with its context. The antigen remains undetermined. These data originate in a study of T cell responses to AZD1222 COVID-19 vaccine. Libraries were prepared by immunoSEQ multiplex PCR; TCRdb keeps only in-frame clonotypes and omits some of them. This table holds more than 70,000 clones, roughly nine tenths found once. Study outcomes and limitations: Females outnumbered males among donors, who were mostly white British; clonal diversity was possibly underestimated.

This sequence originates from an adult in good health. Sample: peripheral blood, taken on day 0 of AZD1222 vaccination.

CDR3 in DNA: TGTGCCAGTAGTCGGGGACTAGCGGGGACTACCGGGGAGCTGTTTTTT. This codes for CASSRGLAGTTGELFF. V is TRBV19 and J is TRBJ2-2, with TRBD2 matching 13 bases. J lost 5 bases, V lost 5 bases, and 5 bases had no gene match. CDR1 and CDR2 from the germline V gene are LNHDA and SQIVND (reference sequence). This CDR3 spans 16 amino acids.